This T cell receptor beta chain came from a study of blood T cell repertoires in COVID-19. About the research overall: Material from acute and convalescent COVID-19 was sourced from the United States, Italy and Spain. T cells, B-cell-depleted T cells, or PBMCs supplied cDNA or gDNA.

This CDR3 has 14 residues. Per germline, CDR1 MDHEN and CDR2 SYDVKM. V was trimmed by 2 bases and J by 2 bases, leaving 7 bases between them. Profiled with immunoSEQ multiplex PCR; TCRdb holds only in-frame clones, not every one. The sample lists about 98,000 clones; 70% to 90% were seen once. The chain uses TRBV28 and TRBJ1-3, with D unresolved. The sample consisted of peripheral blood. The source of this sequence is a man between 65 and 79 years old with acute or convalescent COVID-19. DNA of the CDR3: TGTGCCAGCAGTTTAGACAAGCCTGGAAACACCATATATTTT. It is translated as CASSLDKPGNTIYF.